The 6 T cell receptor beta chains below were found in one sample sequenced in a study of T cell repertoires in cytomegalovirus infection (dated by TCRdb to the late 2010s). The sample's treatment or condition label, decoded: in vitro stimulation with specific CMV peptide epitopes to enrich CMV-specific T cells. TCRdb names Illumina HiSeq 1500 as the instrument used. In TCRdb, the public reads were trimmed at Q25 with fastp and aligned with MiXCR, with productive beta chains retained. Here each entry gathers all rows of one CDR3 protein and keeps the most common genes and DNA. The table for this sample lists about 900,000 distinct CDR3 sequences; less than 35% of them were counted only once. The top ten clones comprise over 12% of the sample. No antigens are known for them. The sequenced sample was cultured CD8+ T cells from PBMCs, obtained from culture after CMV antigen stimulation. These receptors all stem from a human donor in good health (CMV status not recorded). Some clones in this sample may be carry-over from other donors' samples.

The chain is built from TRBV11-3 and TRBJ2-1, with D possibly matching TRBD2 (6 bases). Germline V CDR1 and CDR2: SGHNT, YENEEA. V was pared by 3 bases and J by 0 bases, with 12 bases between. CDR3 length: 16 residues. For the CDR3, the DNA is TGTGCCAGCAGCTTGGGGGACTTCGACTCCTACAATGAGCAGTTCTTC. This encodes CASSLGDFDSYNEQFF.

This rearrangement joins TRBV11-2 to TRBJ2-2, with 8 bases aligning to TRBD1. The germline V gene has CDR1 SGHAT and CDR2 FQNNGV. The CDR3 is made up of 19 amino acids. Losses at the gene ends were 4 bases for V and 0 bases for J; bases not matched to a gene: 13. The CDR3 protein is CASSSDRDRWDANTGELFF. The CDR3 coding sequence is TGTGCCAGCAGCTCCGACCGGGACAGGTGGGATGCGAACACCGGGGAGCTGTTTTTT.

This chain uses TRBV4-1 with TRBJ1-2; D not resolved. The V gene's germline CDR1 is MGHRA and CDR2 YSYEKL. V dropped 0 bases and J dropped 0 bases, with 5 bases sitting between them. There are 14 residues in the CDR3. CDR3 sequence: CASSQERTNYGYTF. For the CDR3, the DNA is TGCGCCAGCAGCCAAGAACGGACTAACTATGGCTACACCTTC.

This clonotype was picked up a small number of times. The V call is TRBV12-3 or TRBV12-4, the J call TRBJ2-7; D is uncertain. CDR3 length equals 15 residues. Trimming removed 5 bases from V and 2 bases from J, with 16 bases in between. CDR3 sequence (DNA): TGTGCCAGCAGTCCCTACCCCGACCGTACCTACGAGCAGTACTTC. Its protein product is CASSPYPDRTYEQYF.

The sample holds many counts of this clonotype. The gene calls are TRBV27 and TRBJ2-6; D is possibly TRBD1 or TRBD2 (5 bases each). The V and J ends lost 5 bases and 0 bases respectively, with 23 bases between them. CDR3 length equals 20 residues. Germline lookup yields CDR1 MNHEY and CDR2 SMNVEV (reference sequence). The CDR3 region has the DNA TGTGCCAGCAGTCCCAAGACGCCGGGACGAATGGACTCTGGGGCCAACGTCCTGACTTTC. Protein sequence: CASSPKTPGRMDSGANVLTF.

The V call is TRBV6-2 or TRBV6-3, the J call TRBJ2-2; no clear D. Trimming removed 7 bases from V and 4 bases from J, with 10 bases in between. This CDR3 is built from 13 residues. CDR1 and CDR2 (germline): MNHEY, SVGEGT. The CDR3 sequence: CASMWVRTGELFF. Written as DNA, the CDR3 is TGTGCCAGCATGTGGGTACGCACCGGGGAGCTGTTTTTT.